The 24 T cell receptor beta chains below were found in one sample sequenced in a study of cytomegalovirus exposure and HLA in healthy donors. The table came from immunoSEQ multiplex PCR; TCRdb's copy has only in-frame clones and leaves some out. Of 150,000 to 200,000 clones listed, approximately 90% are singletons. Sequencing used PBMCs. These receptors were collected from a man between 18 and 35 years old in good health and CMV-seronegative.

V usage is TRBV28 and J usage is TRBJ1-3; D is ambiguous. The V and J ends lost 5 bases and 4 bases respectively, with 21 bases between them. The germline V gene has CDR1 MDHEN and CDR2 SYDVKM. The CDR3 runs 17 residues. The CDR3 is CASSPFPKSRKGNTIYF. CDR3 sequence (DNA): TGTGCCAGCAGTCCCTTCCCGAAGAGCCGCAAGGGAAACACCATATATTTT.

The chain carries TRBV7-2 and TRBJ1-6; 9 bases match TRBD1. V dropped 4 bases and J dropped 7; count of bases not matched to a gene: 2. The CDR3 runs to 14 residues. Per germline, CDR1 SGHTA and CDR2 FQGNSA. The chain's CDR3 is CASSYRGQNSPLHF. For the CDR3, the DNA is TGTGCCAGCAGCTACAGGGGGCAAAATTCACCCCTCCACTTT.

The chain is built from TRBV4-1 and TRBJ1-5; 9 positions match TRBD1. The CDR3 totals 17 residues. Per the germline V gene, CDR1 is MGHRA and CDR2 is YSYEKL. V lost 0 bases to trimming and J lost 3 bases; unmatched junction nucleotides: 6. CDR3 DNA sequence: TGCGCCAGCAGCCAAGATAGAGGACAGGGGATCAATCAGCCCCAGCATTTT. This sequence encodes CASSQDRGQGINQPQHF.

V gene TRBV7-9 combines with J gene TRBJ2-1; TRBD2 is a possible D gene (5 bases). V gave up 4 bases and J gave up 7 bases, with 17 bases separating them. This CDR3 comprises 15 residues. In germline, CDR1 is SEHNR, CDR2 FQNEAQ (reference sequence). CDR3 DNA: TGTGCCAGCAGCTCCAACCGGGATCTGAAGAATGAGCAGTTCTTC. This gives the protein CASSSNRDLKNEQFF. Full variable domain (missing parts from reference TRBV7-9 and TRBJ2-1): DTGVSQNPRHKITKRGQNVTFRCDPISEHNRLYWYRQTLGQGPEFLTYFQNEAQLEKSRLLSDRFSAERPKGSFSTLEIQRTEQGDSAMYLCASSSNRDLKNEQFFGPGTRLTVL.

V is TRBV28 and J is TRBJ1-2, with 8 bases lining up with TRBD1. Germline-derived CDR1 and CDR2 are MDHEN and SYDVKM. This CDR3 spans 15 amino acids. With 4 bases clipped from V and 5 bases from J, the junction kept 9 bases outside the gene matches. Here the CDR3 DNA reads TGTGCCAGCAGTTCACGTCTCAGGGGGCTGTATGGCTACACCTTC. Translated, it gives CASSSRLRGLYGYTF.

The V gene is TRBV5-1, the J gene TRBJ1-1, with a possible D match to TRBD1 (6 bases). Between the trimmed V and J ends, which lost 1 base and 4 bases, there was a span of 11 bases. The CDR3 runs 14 residues. Germline V lookup: CDR1 SGHRS, CDR2 YFSETQ. The CDR3 region has the DNA TGCGCCAGCAGCTTGACAGGGCATGTCACTGAAGCTTTCTTT. Translating gives CASSLTGHVTEAFF.

In its sample, this clone was seen once. V usage is TRBV5-1 and J usage is TRBJ1-4; 8 bases fit TRBD1. From germline, CDR1 is SGHRS and CDR2 YFSETQ. CDR3 length equals 15 residues. V shed 7 bases and J 6 bases; nucleotides not matched to a gene: 11. This CDR3 is CASCQTGTGHEKLFF. CDR3 coding DNA: TGCGCCAGCTGCCAAACCGGGACAGGACATGAAAAACTGTTTTTT.

Written as DNA, the CDR3 is TGTGCCAGCAGCTCGCAGGGGAACACTGAAGCTTTCTTT. It yields the protein CASSSQGNTEAFF. This chain links TRBV7-9 with TRBJ1-1; maybe TRBD1 (5 bases). Per the germline V gene, CDR1 is SEHNR and CDR2 is FQNEAQ (reference sequence). This CDR3 has 13 residues. V lost 4 bases to trimming and J lost 1 base, with 7 bases between them.

The chain employs TRBV5-6 and TRBJ2-3; D is ambiguous. Trimming stripped 3 bases from V and 2 bases from J, with 4 bases between. Germline V CDR1 and CDR2: SGHDT, YYEEEE. This CDR3 has 12 residues. CDR3 coding DNA: TGTGCCAGCAGCTCGTTCACAGATACGCAGTATTTT. Its protein product is CASSSFTDTQYF.

The chain uses TRBV28 and TRBJ2-7; tentative D call: TRBD1 (5 bases). CDR1 and CDR2 (germline): MDHEN, SYDVKM. CDR3 length equals 15 residues. V was clipped by 4 bases and J by 2 bases, with 15 bases between them. CDR3 residues: CASSSTTASPYEQYV. The CDR3 DNA reads TGTGCCAGCAGTTCCACGACAGCCTCACCCTACGAGCAGTACGTC.

This clone was seen once. The chain carries TRBV4-2 and TRBJ1-1; a possible D gene is TRBD1 (5 bases). The CDR3 runs 18 residues. Trimming pared 1 base from V and 2 bases from J, leaving 20 bases between. Germline CDR1 and CDR2: LGHNA and YNFKEQ. CDR3 protein: CASSQGTWQGGGNTEAFF. DNA for the CDR3: TGTGCCAGCAGCCAAGGTACTTGGCAGGGAGGAGGAAACACTGAAGCTTTCTTT.

V is TRBV11-2 and J is TRBJ2-7; TRBD1 might be the D (6 bases). This CDR3 region has 15 residues. V dropped 5 bases and J dropped 3 bases, with 17 bases sitting between them. CDR1 SGHAT and CDR2 FQNNGV come from the germline V gene. The CDR3 protein is CASSRAAGEIYEQYV. The CDR3 DNA follows: TGTGCCAGCAGCCGCGCCGCAGGGGAAATCTACGAGCAGTACGTC.

Comment on this clone: This CDR3 is also generated by other DNA sequences in the sample. This chain connects TRBV4-1 to TRBJ1-1; no definite D call. V was pared by 0 bases and J by 3 bases, with 5 bases between. CDR3 length: 13 amino acids. The germline CDR1 and CDR2 sequences are MGHRA and YSYEKL. In nucleotides, the CDR3 is TGCGCCAGCAGCCAAGATCCAGACACTGAAGCTTTCTTT. This gives the protein CASSQDPDTEAFF.

This chain joins TRBV19 and TRBJ2-7, with TRBD1 matching over 8 bases. CDR3 length: 13 residues. The V segment lost 8 bases and the J segment 1 base; nucleotides outside the gene matches: 4. Germline loops: CDR1 LNHDA, CDR2 SQIVND (reference sequence). In DNA, the CDR3 is TGTGCCAGTGGACAGGGTGGGTCCTACGAGCAGTACTTC. Residues: CASGQGGSYEQYF.

This chain joins TRBV7-2 and TRBJ2-7; 8 nucleotides align to TRBD2. The CDR3 is made up of 14 amino acids. Germline V lookup: CDR1 SGHTA, CDR2 FQGNSA. With 4 bases clipped from V and 6 bases from J, the junction kept 8 bases outside the gene matches. The CDR3 DNA sequence: TGTGCCAGCAGCTCTTCAGAGCGGGAGACCGAGCAGTACTTC. The encoded protein is CASSSSERETEQYF.

This clone is a singleton in its sample. V and J are TRBV4-1 and TRBJ1-3; D gene uncertain. Germline values: CDR1 MGHRA, CDR2 YSYEKL. V was clipped by 0 bases and J by 4 bases, with 16 bases between them. This CDR3 has 17 residues. The CDR3 sequence is CASSQDISPGPGNTIYF. DNA for the CDR3: TGCGCCAGCAGCCAAGATATTTCGCCAGGTCCCGGAAACACCATATATTTT.

This chain uses TRBV15 with TRBJ1-1; D gene ambiguous. Trimming removed 5 bases from V and 8 bases from J, with 18 bases in between. The CDR3 is 14 amino acids. Germline values: CDR1 LNHNV, CDR2 YYDKDF (reference sequence). CDR3 nucleotides: TGTGCCACCAGCGCTTACAAGGGAGGTCTAGAAGCTTTCTTT. Translating gives CATSAYKGGLEAFF.

This sequence joins TRBV28 and TRBJ1-4; 8 bases agree with TRBD1. Unmatched junction bases numbered 11, after V lost 7 bases and J lost 10 bases. The CDR3 consists of 14 residues. From germline, CDR1 is MDHEN and CDR2 SYDVKM. The CDR3 is CASTIGTGYRKLFF. CDR3 bases: TGTGCCAGCACAATTGGGACAGGCTACCGAAAACTGTTTTTT.

The chain links TRBV27 to TRBJ2-2; D unresolved. V lost 3 bases and J lost 5, with 4 bases in between. CDR1 MNHEY and CDR2 SMNVEV come from the germline V gene (reference sequence). The CDR3 length is 12 residues. The CDR3 here is CASSFNTGELFF. The CDR3 DNA sequence: TGTGCCAGCAGTTTTAATACCGGGGAGCTGTTTTTT.

V is TRBV28 and J is TRBJ1-5, with D possibly matching TRBD1 (6 bases). Germline-derived CDR1 and CDR2 are MDHEN and SYDVKM. With 6 bases removed from V and 3 bases from J, the gap between germline ends came to 12 bases. CDR3 length equals 14 residues. The chain's CDR3 is CASRPWTANQPQHF. CDR3 nucleotides: TGTGCCAGCAGACCTTGGACAGCCAATCAGCCCCAGCATTTT.

The chain couples TRBV2 to TRBJ1-2; D call uncertain. This CDR3 has 12 residues. The ends were cut back, 7 bases at V and 7 bases at J, with 13 bases in the middle. CDR1 and CDR2 from the germline V gene are SNHLY and FYNNEI. Here the CDR3 reads CASTPSTGGYTF. CDR3 DNA sequence: TGTGCCAGCACCCCCTCGACGGGTGGCTACACCTTC.

The genes are TRBV15 and TRBJ2-5, with 9 bases matching TRBD1. Per germline, CDR1 LNHNV and CDR2 YYDKDF (reference sequence). The CDR3 contains 13 residues. With 5 bases clipped from V and 5 bases from J, the junction kept 3 bases outside the gene matches. For the CDR3, the DNA is TGTGCCACCAGCGGACAGGGGAGGGAGACCCAGTACTTC. Translating gives CATSGQGRETQYF.

The rearrangement joins TRBV7-2 to TRBJ2-1; a weak D match, TRBD2 (5 bases). The germline gives CDR1 SGHTA, CDR2 FQGNSA. Trimming stripped 2 bases from V and 5 bases from J, with 7 bases between. This CDR3 is built from 13 residues. CDR3 in amino acids: CASSLSRDNEQFF. The CDR3 coding sequence is TGTGCCAGCAGCTTATCGCGGGACAATGAGCAGTTCTTC.

The rearrangement links TRBV6-4 to TRBJ1-2, with D possibly being TRBD1 (5 bases). The CDR3 spans 16 residues. Per the germline V gene, CDR1 is MRHNA and CDR2 is SNTAGT. Deletions cut 2 bases from V and 2 bases from J, with 15 bases between. In DNA form, the CDR3 reads TGTGCCAGCAGTGACCCCATTGGGGGGGTAAACTATGGCTACACCTTC. This encodes CASSDPIGGVNYGYTF.